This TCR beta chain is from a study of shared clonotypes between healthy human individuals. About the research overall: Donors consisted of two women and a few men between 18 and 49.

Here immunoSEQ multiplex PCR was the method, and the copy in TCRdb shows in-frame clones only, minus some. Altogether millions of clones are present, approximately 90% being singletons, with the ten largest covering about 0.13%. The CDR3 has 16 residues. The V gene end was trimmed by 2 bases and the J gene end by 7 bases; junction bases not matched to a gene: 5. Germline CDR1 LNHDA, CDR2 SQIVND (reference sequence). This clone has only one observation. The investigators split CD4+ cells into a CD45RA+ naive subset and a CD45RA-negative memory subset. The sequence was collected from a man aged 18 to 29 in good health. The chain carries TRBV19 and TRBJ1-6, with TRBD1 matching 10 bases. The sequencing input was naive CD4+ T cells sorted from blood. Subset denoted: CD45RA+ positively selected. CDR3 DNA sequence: TGTGCCAGTAGTATAATCTGGGACAGGGGCAATTCACCCCTCCACTTT. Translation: CASSIIWDRGNSPLHF.